The 27 T cell receptor beta chains given below trace back to one sample, sequenced in a study of vaccination and CD4 T cells after COVID-19 (dated by TCRdb to between 2021 and 2022). The method behind the library was PCR. Sequencer: Illumina iSeq 100. DNA from cultured CD4+ T cells underwent TCR sequencing with the Oncomine TCR Beta short-read assay at the Johns Hopkins FTIC core. TCRdb handled the public reads itself, with Q25 trimming in fastp and clone calling in MiXCR, and kept productive beta chains. Records with the same CDR3 protein are collapsed into one entry carrying the most frequent genes and DNA. Counted in this sample were 11,000 to 15,000 distinct CDR3 sequences; nearly 75% of them appeared once. 11% of the sample lies in the top ten. The sample's treatment or condition label, in plain terms: roughly 10-day PBMC culture with coronavirus spike peptide pools or control peptides (ViraFEST assay).

Their antigens are not known. Sequencing used CD4+ T cells from blood, cultured in vitro. All receptors derive from a human donor who had recovered from COVID-19.

The table lists this clonotype with a count of one. The gene calls are TRBV4-2 and TRBJ2-7; 12 bases line up with TRBD2. The CDR3 runs 15 residues. Germline CDR1 reads LGHNA; CDR2 reads YNFKEQ. With 3 bases clipped from V and 6 bases from J, the junction kept 6 bases outside the gene matches. The CDR3 DNA sequence: TGTGCCAGCAGCCACACTAGCGGGGGGCAGGGCGAGCAGTACTTC. Amino acid sequence: CASSHTSGGQGEQYF.

This clonotype was observed a few times. This sequence joins TRBV6-2 or TRBV6-3 and TRBJ1-6; D is unclear. Germline V gene sequence: CDR1 MNHEY, CDR2 SVGEGT. The CDR3 has 14 residues. Trimming took 4 bases from V and 9 from J, leaving 13 bases between them. CDR3 amino acids: CASSFSGLPSPLHF. CDR3 DNA: TGTGCCAGCAGTTTCTCCGGACTGCCTTCACCCCTCCACTTT.

In its sample, this clonotype was seen once. This chain joins TRBV28 and TRBJ2-2; D is possibly TRBD1 (6 bases). Trimming stripped 5 bases from V and 1 base from J, with 23 bases between. Looked up from germline, CDR1 is MDHEN and CDR2 is SYDVKM. The length of the CDR3 is 19 residues. This chain's CDR3 is CASSVTDRSPTLNTGELFF. The CDR3 nucleotides are TGTGCCAGCAGTGTTACAGACAGGAGCCCGACGCTGAACACCGGGGAGCTGTTTTTT.

The rearrangement joins TRBV6-5 to TRBJ1-1; no reliable D call. Germline CDR1 is MNHEY and CDR2 is SVGAGI. This CDR3 has 11 amino acids. V dropped 3 bases and J dropped 5 bases, with 4 bases sitting between them. The CDR3: CASSYDTEAFF. The CDR3 region has the DNA TGTGCCAGCAGTTATGATACTGAAGCTTTCTTT.

The chain employs TRBV7-9 and TRBJ1-2; 8 bases align to TRBD1. CDR1 SEHNR and CDR2 FQNEAQ come from the germline V gene (reference sequence). CDR3 length equals 15 residues. The junction had 13 bases not matched to a gene; V was cut back by 5 bases and J by 8 bases. The chain's CDR3 is CASSPGGQGAWGYTF. The CDR3 DNA reads TGTGCCAGCAGCCCCGGGGGGCAGGGGGCATGGGGCTACACCTTC.

This clonotype was detected a few times. V usage is TRBV27 and J usage is TRBJ1-2; 10 nucleotides match TRBD1. V dropped 8 bases and J dropped 4; count of bases not matched to a gene: 22. This CDR3 is 19 amino acids long. Germline assignment: CDR1 MNHEY and CDR2 SMNVEV (reference sequence). The CDR3 region has the DNA TGTGCCAGCCATCCCCTAGCGGGGCGGACAGGGGGTATAGGCTATGGCTACACCTTC. Translation: CASHPLAGRTGGIGYGYTF.

The chain combines TRBV15 with TRBJ2-2; the D is unclear. The CDR3 loop spans 12 amino acids. CDR1 LNHNV and CDR2 YYDKDF come from the germline V gene (reference sequence). V lost 1 base, J lost 6 bases, and 3 bases lay in between. This CDR3 is CATSRGPGELFF. Here the CDR3 DNA reads TGTGCCACCAGCAGAGGCCCCGGGGAGCTGTTTTTT. Based on the CDR3 plus reference TRBV15 and TRBJ2-2, the full variable domain is DAMVIQNPRYQVTQFGKPVTLSCSQTLNHNVMYWYQQKSSQAPKLLFHYYDKDFNNEADTPDNFQSRRPNTSFCFLDIRSPGLGDTAMYLCATSRGPGELFFGEGSRLTVL.

The chain carries TRBV29-1 and TRBJ1-1; D is possibly TRBD1 (6 bases). The germline CDR1 and CDR2 sequences are SQVTM and ANQGSEA. V was shortened by 2 bases and J by 4 bases, with 8 bases between the two germline ends. The CDR3 length is 12 residues. The CDR3 sequence: CSVERGTTEAFF. CDR3 nucleotides: TGCAGCGTTGAAAGGGGGACCACTGAAGCTTTCTTT.

The chain links TRBV20-1 to TRBJ2-1; a possible D gene is TRBD2 (6 bases). This CDR3 region has 14 residues. Germline assignment: CDR1 DFQATT and CDR2 SNEGSKA (reference sequence). Trimming removed 8 bases from V and 1 base from J, with 15 bases in between. CDR3 region: CSPFGGTSYNEQFF. The CDR3 bases are TGCAGTCCCTTCGGGGGTACTTCCTACAATGAGCAGTTCTTC.

A few counts support this clonotype. This chain joins TRBV6-1 and TRBJ1-1; 7 bases are shared with TRBD1. The CDR3 length is 13 residues. The V gene end was trimmed by 10 bases and the J gene end by 4 bases; junction bases not matched to a gene: 9. Looked up from germline, CDR1 is MNHNS and CDR2 is SASEGT. The CDR3 DNA sequence: TGTGCCACAAGGGGGCGGGGGGGCACTGAAGCTTTCTTT. It encodes CATRGRGGTEAFF.

This chain joins TRBV7-6 and TRBJ1-1; a possible D gene is TRBD1 (6 bases). The V gene lost 2 bases and the J gene lost 0 bases, with 13 bases spanning the gap. Germline CDR1 reads SGHVS; CDR2 reads FNYEAQ. CDR3 size: 16 residues. Here the CDR3 DNA reads TGTGCCAGCAGCTTACAGGGGATTTCCATGAACACTGAAGCTTTCTTT. Residues: CASSLQGISMNTEAFF.

This chain joins TRBV24-1 and TRBJ1-5, with D unclear. Germline CDR1 is KGHDR and CDR2 is SFDVKD. CDR3 length equals 12 residues. Trimming cost V 6 bases and J 6 bases, with 8 bases left between them. The DNA of the CDR3 is TGTGCCACCAGTTCAAGCGGTCAGCCCCAGCATTTT. Translating gives CATSSSGQPQHF.

V gene TRBV20-1 combines with J gene TRBJ2-5; possible D gene TRBD1, 6 bases. V lost 6 bases to trimming and J lost 2 bases, with 13 bases between them. The CDR3 spans 13 residues. Germline assignment: CDR1 DFQATT and CDR2 SNEGSKA (reference sequence). The CDR3 coding sequence is TGCAGTGCGGCCCAGGGGTGGCAAGAGACCCAGTACTTC. Translation gives CSAAQGWQETQYF.

This clonotype was seen only a few times. The V gene is TRBV2, the J gene TRBJ1-5; maybe TRBD1 (6 bases). V gave up 6 bases and J gave up 6 bases, with 15 bases separating them. The germline CDR1 and CDR2 sequences are SNHLY and FYNNEI. CDR3 length: 14 residues. The CDR3 region has the DNA TGTGCCAGCAGCCTACAACAGGGATCTCAGCCCCAGCATTTT. As protein: CASSLQQGSQPQHF.

The chain employs TRBV6-2 or TRBV6-3 and TRBJ2-1; D is uncertain. The CDR3 consists of 14 residues. V dropped 0 bases and J dropped 9 bases, with 12 bases sitting between them. CDR1 is MNHEY and CDR2 is SVGEGT in the germline V gene. DNA of the CDR3: TGTGCCAGCAGTTACTCGCGGCTATGGGGTGAGCAGTTCTTC. Encoded protein: CASSYSRLWGEQFF.

The V and J genes are TRBV5-1 and TRBJ2-1; 13 bases are a match to TRBD2. CDR1 is SGHRS, CDR2 YFSETQ, per germline. This CDR3 has 17 residues. Trimming at V came to 3 bases and at J to 7 bases, leaving 10 bases not matched to a gene. In DNA form, the CDR3 reads TGCGCCAGCAGCTGGACTAGCGGGAGCCCCTCTACAAATGAGCAGTTCTTC. Its translation is CASSWTSGSPSTNEQFF. The whole variable domain, remainder taken from reference TRBV5-1 and TRBJ2-1, is KAGVTQTPRYLIKTRGQQVTLSCSPISGHRSVSWYQQTPGQGLQFLFEYFSETQRNKGNFPGRFSGRQFSNSRSEMNVSTLELGDSALYLCASSWTSGSPSTNEQFFGPGTRLTVL.

V gene TRBV19 combines with J gene TRBJ1-2, with 7 bases matching TRBD1. V lost 5 bases and J lost 3; bases outside the gene matches: 15. Germline loops: CDR1 LNHDA, CDR2 SQIVND (reference sequence). The CDR3 runs 17 residues. CDR3 bases: TGTGCCAGTAGTCCCCGAGGGAGGCCTCAGGGGGACTATGGCTACACCTTC. It is translated as CASSPRGRPQGDYGYTF.

The chain has TRBV21-1 and TRBJ1-1. TRBV21-1 is an annotated pseudogene. The CDR3 covers 13 residues. CDR3 loop: CASSKVVGREAFF. As DNA, the CDR3 is TGTGCCAGCAGCAAAGTGGTAGGCAGGGAAGCTTTCTTT.

A few counts support this clonotype. J is TRBJ1-2 and V is TRBV24-1; the match to TRBD1 covers 7 bases. V lost 4 bases and J lost 2; bases outside the gene matches: 15. The CDR3 consists of 18 residues. The germline CDR1 and CDR2 sequences are KGHDR and SFDVKD. CDR3 sequence (DNA): TGTGCCACCAGTGACACTCAACCTCCAGGGGGGTCAAACTATGGCTACACCTTC. This gives the protein CATSDTQPPGGSNYGYTF.

V and J are TRBV6-5 and TRBJ2-7; 10 nucleotides match TRBD2. Per germline, CDR1 MNHEY and CDR2 SVGAGI. The CDR3 runs to 17 residues. V lost 4 bases and J lost 3; bases outside the gene matches: 12. CDR3 protein: CASSSTSGTDVRYEQYF. CDR3 coding DNA: TGTGCCAGCAGTTCCACTAGCGGGACCGATGTACGCTACGAGCAGTACTTC.

The genes are TRBV28 and TRBJ2-7; TRBD1 matches at 7 bases. The V and J ends lost 4 bases and 2 bases, in that order; junction bases with no gene match: 2. Germline CDR1 and CDR2: MDHEN and SYDVKM. The CDR3 sequence is 13 residues long. The CDR3 DNA follows: TGTGCCAGCAGTTGGCAGGGGGCCTACGAGCAGTACTTC. This gives the protein CASSWQGAYEQYF.

The chain combines TRBV28 with TRBJ1-1, with D perhaps matching TRBD1 (5 bases). The germline V and J ends were trimmed by 7 bases and 2 bases, with 20 bases remaining between them. Germline V gene lookup returns CDR1 MDHEN and CDR2 SYDVKM. CDR3 length: 16 residues. This CDR3 is CASTPPVQAANTEAFF. The CDR3 DNA sequence: TGTGCCAGCACCCCCCCCGTACAGGCGGCAAACACTGAAGCTTTCTTT. Full variable domain (missing parts from reference TRBV28 and TRBJ1-1): DVKVTQSSRYLVKRTGEKVFLECVQDMDHENMFWYRQDPGLGLRLIYFSYDVKMKEKGDIPEGYSVSREKKERFSLILESASTNQTSMYLCASTPPVQAANTEAFFGQGTRLTVV.

The chain recombines TRBV20-1 with TRBJ2-2; 15 bases match TRBD2. The CDR3 runs to 16 residues. J was trimmed by 5 bases and V by 4 bases; bases with no gene match: 5. Germline V gene sequence: CDR1 DFQATT, CDR2 SNEGSKA (reference sequence). This chain's CDR3 is CSATGLAGGGTGELFF. The CDR3 nucleotides read TGCAGTGCTACGGGACTAGCGGGAGGTGGGACCGGGGAGCTGTTTTTT.

The chain combines TRBV20-1 with TRBJ2-1; D is uncertain. Looked up from germline, CDR1 is DFQATT and CDR2 is SNEGSKA (reference sequence). The V end was cut by 3 bases, the J end by 0 bases, with 3 bases between. The CDR3 is made up of 12 amino acids. Here the CDR3 DNA reads TGCAGTGCTAGCCTCTCCTACAATGAGCAGTTCTTC. Its protein is CSASLSYNEQFF.

The gene calls are TRBV30 and TRBJ2-7; TRBD2 agrees at 7 bases. V gave up 4 bases and J gave up 4 bases; unmatched junction bases: 10. Germline V CDR1 and CDR2: GTSNPN, SVGIG (reference sequence). The CDR3 loop spans 14 amino acids. The CDR3 here is CAWTNDGRRYEQYF. DNA for the CDR3: TGTGCCTGGACCAACGACGGGAGGCGGTACGAGCAGTACTTC.

The V call is TRBV20-1, the J call TRBJ1-3; a weak D match, TRBD1 (5 bases). This CDR3 is 15 amino acids long. The V gene's germline CDR1 is DFQATT and CDR2 SNEGSKA (reference sequence). Trimming stripped 1 base from V and 0 bases from J, with 10 bases between. CDR3 in amino acids: CSARGSGSSGNTIYF. The DNA of the CDR3 is TGCAGTGCTAGAGGGTCAGGGAGCTCTGGAAACACCATATATTTT.

The rearrangement uses TRBV6-1 and TRBJ1-5, with D maybe TRBD1 (5 bases). V lost 6 bases to trimming and J lost 0 bases, with 15 bases between them. The CDR3 runs to 16 residues. Germline loops: CDR1 MNHNS, CDR2 SASEGT. CDR3 sequence reads: CASSPPRGNSNQPQHF. CDR3 in DNA: TGTGCCAGCAGCCCCCCCCGGGGGAATAGCAATCAGCCCCAGCATTTT.